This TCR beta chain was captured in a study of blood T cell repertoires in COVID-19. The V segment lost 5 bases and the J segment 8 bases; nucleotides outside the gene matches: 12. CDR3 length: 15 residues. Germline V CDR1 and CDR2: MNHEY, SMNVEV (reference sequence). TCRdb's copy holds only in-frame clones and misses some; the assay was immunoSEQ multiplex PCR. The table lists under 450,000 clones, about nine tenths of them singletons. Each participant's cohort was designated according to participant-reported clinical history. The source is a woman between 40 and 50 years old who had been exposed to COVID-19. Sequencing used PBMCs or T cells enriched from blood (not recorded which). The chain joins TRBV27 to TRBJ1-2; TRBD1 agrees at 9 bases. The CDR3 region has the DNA TGTGCCAGCAGTGCAGCCGGGACAGGGCCGGGGGGCTACACCTTC. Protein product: CASSAAGTGPGGYTF.